These 28 T cell receptor beta chains originate from one sample sequenced in a study of blood T cell repertoires in COVID-19. Sequencing was performed with immunoSEQ multiplex PCR; in TCRdb, only in-frame clones are kept and a portion is missing. The sample holds 85,000 to 110,000 clones, about 90% seen once. The sequenced material came from peripheral blood. All receptors derive from a human donor in a cohort sampled during active COVID-19.

The CDR3 region has the DNA TGTGCCAGCAGCTTACGTAGAGGGCTGGGAGATACGCAGTATTTT. This encodes CASSLRRGLGDTQYF. The chain joins TRBV7-3 to TRBJ2-3; possible D gene TRBD2, 5 bases. This CDR3 spans 15 amino acids. The V end lost 2 bases, the J end lost 5 bases, and 14 bases lay between the germline ends. Germline values: CDR1 SGHTA, CDR2 FQGTGA.

A few counts support this clone. The chain employs TRBV6-1 and TRBJ2-5, with 7 bases that match TRBD1. This CDR3 contains 14 residues. Germline loops: CDR1 MNHNS, CDR2 SASEGT. With V trimmed by 3 bases and J by 2 bases, 3 bases remained unmatched. CDR3 in amino acids: CASSDRGTQETQYF. The CDR3 nucleotides are TGTGCCAGCAGTGACAGGGGGACACAAGAGACCCAGTACTTC.

This clone was picked up many times. The rearrangement joins TRBV7-9 to TRBJ2-7; 7 nucleotides agree with TRBD2. This CDR3 is 15 amino acids long. CDR1 and CDR2 from the germline V gene are SEHNR and FQNEAQ (reference sequence). V lost 5 bases to trimming and J lost 0 bases; unmatched junction nucleotides: 7. DNA of the CDR3: TGTGCCAGCAGCCACCGGGACTACGCCTCCTACGAGCAGTACTTC. Protein sequence: CASSHRDYASYEQYF.

This clone appeared a single time. The chain joins TRBV6-5 to TRBJ2-1; D is possibly TRBD1 (5 bases). The ends were cut back, 2 bases at V and 5 bases at J, with 10 bases in the middle. The CDR3 has 14 amino acids. The germline V gene has CDR1 MNHEY and CDR2 SVGAGI. DNA for the CDR3: TGTGCCAGCAGTTACGGGGCAGCGCACAATGAGCAGTTCTTC. Translation gives CASSYGAAHNEQFF.

This clone was counted a single time. The chain joins TRBV7-6 to TRBJ2-3; 7 positions match TRBD1. There are 18 residues in the CDR3. Germline V CDR1 and CDR2: SGHVS, FNYEAQ. V dropped 5 bases and J dropped 0; count of bases not matched to a gene: 14. The CDR3 DNA sequence: TGTGCCAGCAGCCTACGACAGGGATCGGTGTATAGCACAGATACGCAGTATTTT. This encodes CASSLRQGSVYSTDTQYF.

This chain connects TRBV7-9 to TRBJ2-7, with 9 bases lining up with TRBD1. The germline V gene encodes CDR1 SEHNR and CDR2 FQNEAQ (reference sequence). The CDR3 sequence is 14 residues long. V lost 4 bases, J lost 4 bases, and 5 bases stayed unmatched. For the CDR3, the DNA is TGTGCCAGCAGCTCGGCCGGACAGGGGTACGAGCAGTACTTC. This gives the protein CASSSAGQGYEQYF.

The rearrangement links TRBV25-1 to TRBJ2-5, with TRBD1 identical over 7 bases. The germline CDR1 and CDR2 sequences are MGHDK and SYGVNS. The CDR3 length is 16 residues. With 1 base clipped from V and 3 bases from J, the junction kept 8 bases outside the gene matches. CDR3 protein: CASSESPRDREETQYF. In DNA, the CDR3 is TGTGCCAGCAGTGAATCTCCCCGGGACAGAGAAGAGACCCAGTACTTC.

The chain recombines TRBV28 with TRBJ2-2; tentative D call: TRBD1 (6 bases). Germline V gene sequence: CDR1 MDHEN, CDR2 SYDVKM. The ends were cut back, 8 bases at V and 0 bases at J, with 7 bases in the middle. The CDR3 length is 13 residues. CDR3 amino acids: CASGQTNTGELFF. The CDR3 DNA is TGTGCCAGCGGACAGACGAACACCGGGGAGCTGTTTTTT. Full variable domain (remainder filled in from reference TRBV28 and TRBJ2-2): DVKVTQSSRYLVKRTGEKVFLECVQDMDHENMFWYRQDPGLGLRLIYFSYDVKMKEKGDIPEGYSVSREKKERFSLILESASTNQTSMYLCASGQTNTGELFFGEGSRLTVL.

The gene calls are TRBV29-1 and TRBJ2-5, with 10 positions matching TRBD2. Looked up from germline, CDR1 is SQVTM and CDR2 is ANQGSEA. The CDR3 loop spans 17 amino acids. Germline trimming cut 0 bases from V and 2 bases from J; bases unmatched to any gene: 9. This CDR3 reads CSVEDLRGAGGQETQYF. CDR3 sequence (DNA): TGCAGCGTTGAAGATCTTCGGGGAGCGGGAGGGCAAGAGACCCAGTACTTC.

The rearrangement links TRBV27 to TRBJ2-7, with 7 bases that match TRBD2. There are 12 residues in the CDR3. J was trimmed by 5 bases and V by 2 bases; bases with no gene match: 0. CDR1 and CDR2 from the germline V gene are MNHEY and SMNVEV (reference sequence). Here the CDR3 DNA reads TGTGCCAGCAGTTTAGGGGGGGACGAGCAGTACTTC. It yields the protein CASSLGGDEQYF.

The rearrangement joins TRBV5-5 to TRBJ1-2; D gene ambiguous. The ends were cut back, 4 bases at V and 0 bases at J, with 10 bases in the middle. CDR3 length equals 14 residues. The germline V gene encodes CDR1 SGHKS and CDR2 YYEKEE (reference sequence). The CDR3 region has the DNA TGTGCCAGCAGCCCCCCGGGGTCTAACTATGGCTACACCTTC. Amino acid sequence: CASSPPGSNYGYTF. The full variable domain, rest sourced from reference TRBV5-5 and TRBJ1-2, is DAGVTQSPTHLIKTRGQQVTLRCSPISGHKSVSWYQQVLGQGPQFIFQYYEKEERGRGNFPDRFSARQFPNYSSELNVNALLLGDSALYLCASSPPGSNYGYTFGSGTRLTVV.

This chain links TRBV9 with TRBJ1-4; D unclear. Germline assignment: CDR1 SGDLS and CDR2 YYNGEE. Deletions cut 0 bases from V and 8 bases from J, with 14 bases between. This CDR3 has 15 amino acids. The CDR3 sequence: CASSVDAKREEKLFF. Written as DNA, the CDR3 is TGTGCCAGCAGCGTAGACGCGAAGCGAGAGGAAAAACTGTTTTTT.

The chain uses TRBV5-1 and TRBJ2-5; 9 positions agree with TRBD1. V lost 3 bases to trimming and J lost 4 bases; unmatched junction nucleotides: 4. The CDR3 covers 14 residues. Germline-derived CDR1 and CDR2 are SGHRS and YFSETQ. The CDR3 spells CASSSGQGRETQYF. Here the CDR3 DNA reads TGCGCCAGCAGCTCCGGACAGGGGAGAGAGACCCAGTACTTC.

The chain carries TRBV18 and TRBJ2-1, with 9 bases identical to TRBD2. From germline, CDR1 is KGHSH and CDR2 LQKENI. Germline trimming cut 2 bases from V and 7 bases from J; bases unmatched to any gene: 15. The length of the CDR3 is 18 residues. In DNA, the CDR3 is TGTGCCAGCTCACCAGGGATTATCGGAGGCGGGGGGGCAAATGAGCAGTTCTTC. Encoded protein: CASSPGIIGGGGANEQFF.

The chain is built from TRBV19 and TRBJ1-1; 8 bases match TRBD1. CDR1 is LNHDA and CDR2 is SQIVND in the germline V gene (reference sequence). The CDR3 has 14 residues. The trim removed 5 bases at V and 1 base at J, leaving 3 bases unmatched. The CDR3 is CASSEQGGNTEAFF. CDR3 in DNA: TGTGCCAGTAGTGAACAGGGGGGGAACACTGAAGCTTTCTTT.

The rearrangement joins TRBV7-9 to TRBJ1-4; 9 bases line up with TRBD1. The V gene end was trimmed by 8 bases and the J gene end by 6 bases; junction bases not matched to a gene: 16. There are 17 residues in the CDR3. CDR1 and CDR2 from the germline V gene are SEHNR and FQNEAQ (reference sequence). CDR3 sequence: CASGTGGASSRDEKLFF. CDR3 nucleotides: TGTGCCAGCGGCACAGGGGGCGCCAGTTCGAGAGATGAAAAACTGTTTTTT.

This clone turned up a few times. The chain combines TRBV13 with TRBJ2-7; 7 bases agree with TRBD1. Germline V gene lookup returns CDR1 PRHDT and CDR2 FYEKMQ (reference sequence). Trimming at V came to 5 bases and at J to 2 bases, leaving 9 bases not matched to a gene. This CDR3 region has 15 residues. CDR3 sequence (DNA): TGTGCCAGCAGCCCTCGGACAGGAGAGACCTACGAGCAGTACTTC. It is translated as CASSPRTGETYEQYF. The full variable domain, rest sourced from reference TRBV13 and TRBJ2-7, is AAGVIQSPRHLIKEKRETATLKCYPIPRHDTVYWYQQGPGQDPQFLISFYEKMQSDKGSIPDRFSAQQFSDYHSELNMSSLELGDSALYFCASSPRTGETYEQYFGPGTRLTVT.

The chain has TRBV2 and TRBJ2-4; a possible D gene is TRBD2 (6 bases). Germline V gene sequence: CDR1 SNHLY, CDR2 FYNNEI. The ends were cut back, 11 bases at V and 0 bases at J, with 8 bases in the middle. CDR3 length equals 12 residues. This CDR3 reads CAGGVAKNIQYF. The CDR3 DNA sequence: TGTGCCGGAGGGGTAGCCAAAAACATTCAGTACTTC. The full variable domain, in which reference TRBV2 and TRBJ2-4 provide the parts outside the CDR3, is EPEVTQTPSHQVTQMGQEVILRCVPISNHLYFYWYRQILGQKVEFLVSFYNNEISEKSEIFDDQFSVERPDGSNFTLKIRSTKLEDSAMYFCAGGVAKNIQYFGAGTRLSVL.

This clone was recorded once. The chain joins TRBV5-1 to TRBJ2-1, with 12 bases identical to TRBD2. The V and J ends lost 1 base and 6 bases, in that order; junction bases with no gene match: 5. The CDR3 is 16 amino acids. The germline V gene has CDR1 SGHRS and CDR2 YFSETQ. CDR3 in DNA: TGCGCCAGCAGCTTGAGACTAGCGGGAGTAGCCAATGAGCAGTTCTTC. This sequence encodes CASSLRLAGVANEQFF.

The gene calls are TRBV28 and TRBJ1-2; D not certain. Germline V gene data show CDR1 as MDHEN and CDR2 as SYDVKM. The CDR3 length is 17 residues. V was cut by 2 bases and J by 6 bases, with 22 bases left in between. CDR3 in amino acids: CASSLVGLARQPNGYTF. CDR3 DNA: TGTGCCAGCAGTTTAGTTGGGCTCGCCCGCCAGCCTAATGGCTACACCTTC.

This chain uses TRBV10-3 with TRBJ1-1; D remains ambiguous. Germline loops: CDR1 ENHRY, CDR2 SYGVKD. V was trimmed by 3 bases and J by 1 base, leaving 6 bases between them. This CDR3 is built from 13 residues. The CDR3 protein is CAISDHKNTEAFF. DNA of the CDR3: TGTGCCATCAGTGATCACAAGAACACTGAAGCTTTCTTT.

This chain uses TRBV27 with TRBJ2-3, with no clear D. Germline assignment: CDR1 MNHEY and CDR2 SMNVEV (reference sequence). V gave up 6 bases and J gave up 0 bases, with 7 bases separating them. CDR3 length: 13 amino acids. The CDR3 DNA is TGTGCCAGCAGCCTTTCTAGCACAGATACGCAGTATTTT. Translation gives CASSLSSTDTQYF.

This chain joins TRBV9 and TRBJ1-2; D gene unclear. CDR3 length equals 14 residues. Trimming removed 1 base at V and 4 bases at J, with 11 bases between. Germline V gene lookup returns CDR1 SGDLS and CDR2 YYNGEE. The CDR3 DNA reads TGTGCCAGCAGCGTACATGTGGCTAGCTATGGCTACACCTTC. Translated, it gives CASSVHVASYGYTF.

This clone showed up just once. The chain has TRBV9 and TRBJ2-2; 7 positions match TRBD1. Germline V CDR1 and CDR2: SGDLS, YYNGEE. J was trimmed by 5 bases and V by 0 bases; bases with no gene match: 1. The length of the CDR3 is 14 residues. CDR3 amino acids: CASSVVQGTGELFF. The CDR3 DNA sequence: TGTGCCAGCAGCGTAGTACAGGGGACCGGGGAGCTGTTTTTT.

The CDR3 coding sequence is TGTGCCAGCAGCTTAGCTAGCGTGCACAATGAGCAGTTCTTC. Protein product: CASSLASVHNEQFF. This sequence joins TRBV7-9 and TRBJ2-1; tentatively, D is TRBD2 (5 bases). Trimming stripped 0 bases from V and 5 bases from J, with 8 bases between. Germline CDR1 is SEHNR and CDR2 is FQNEAQ (reference sequence). This CDR3 is built from 14 residues.

The rearrangement uses TRBV11-2 and TRBJ2-3; 8 bases fit TRBD1. The length of the CDR3 is 15 residues. V was clipped by 3 bases and J by 2 bases; unmatched bases: 4. Per germline, CDR1 SGHAT and CDR2 FQNNGV. The CDR3 protein is CASSFTGQVTDTQYF. The CDR3 region has the DNA TGTGCCAGCAGCTTTACGGGACAGGTCACAGATACGCAGTATTTT.

V is TRBV12-3 or TRBV12-4 and J is TRBJ1-2; D might be TRBD1 (5 bases). The V and J ends lost 3 bases and 7 bases respectively, with 12 bases between them. This CDR3 has 13 residues. CDR3 nucleotide sequence: TGTGCCAGCAGTTTCGCAGGGAGGGCTGGCTACACCTTC. Amino acid sequence: CASSFAGRAGYTF.

The chain couples TRBV9 to TRBJ2-1; 8 bases agree with TRBD1. Trimming removed 0 bases from V and 7 bases from J; junction bases left unmatched: 9. The CDR3 runs 16 residues. In germline, CDR1 is SGDLS, CDR2 YYNGEE. This CDR3 reads CASSVDPGQVGNEQFF. The CDR3 nucleotides are TGTGCCAGCAGCGTAGACCCGGGACAGGTTGGTAATGAGCAGTTCTTC.